The 25 T cell receptor beta chains below come from one sample, sequenced in a study of control samples from healthy donors and cancer patients. Assay used: immunoSEQ multiplex PCR; TCRdb lists only in-frame clones, some missing. This sample has some 20,000 clones; about 88% occur once, and the top ten carry 8% to 10%. Sequencing used PBMCs. The receptors were gathered from a woman in her sixties or seventies with head and neck cancer.

The table lists this clone with a few counts. V is TRBV28 and J is TRBJ1-2; D is unresolved. The CDR3 has 11 residues. V lost 4 bases and J 8 bases, leaving 8 bases between the germline ends. Germline values: CDR1 MDHEN, CDR2 SYDVKM. As DNA, the CDR3 is TGTGCCAGCAGTTCGGGTCGAGGCTACACCTTC. Encoded protein: CASSSGRGYTF.

This clone is deemed large. V usage is TRBV27 and J usage is TRBJ1-5; 10 bases agree with TRBD1. The trim removed 6 bases at V and 2 bases at J, leaving 13 bases unmatched. CDR3 length: 18 residues. Looked up from germline, CDR1 is MNHEY and CDR2 is SMNVEV (reference sequence). The CDR3 reads CASSADRGRGIRNQPQHF. CDR3 DNA: TGTGCCAGCAGCGCTGACAGGGGGCGCGGGATTCGCAATCAGCCCCAGCATTTT.

The chain uses TRBV19 and TRBJ2-7, with a possible D match to TRBD1 (5 bases). Between the trimmed V and J ends, which lost 5 bases and 2 bases, there was a span of 13 bases. Looked up from germline, CDR1 is LNHDA and CDR2 is SQIVND (reference sequence). This CDR3 has 14 amino acids. CDR3 sequence: CASSVGVVPYEQYF. The DNA of the CDR3 is TGTGCCAGTAGTGTAGGGGTTGTTCCCTACGAGCAGTACTTC. The entire variable domain, with the rest obtained from reference TRBV19 and TRBJ2-7, is as follows: DGGITQSPKYLFRKEGQNVTLSCEQNLNHDAMYWYRQDPGQGLRLIYYSQIVNDFQKGDIAEGYSVSREKKESFPLTVTSAQKNPTAFYLCASSVGVVPYEQYFGPGTRLTVT.

The gene calls are TRBV27 and TRBJ2-1, with 9 bases fitting TRBD2. V was pared by 5 bases and J by 0 bases, with 8 bases of the junction left unmatched. The CDR3 runs to 17 residues. CDR1 is MNHEY, CDR2 SMNVEV, per germline (reference sequence). The CDR3 DNA reads TGTGCCAGCAGTACGTTTCGTAGCGGGAGCTCCTACAATGAGCAGTTCTTC. It codes for CASSTFRSGSSYNEQFF.

This clone has only a few counts. The chain is built from TRBV3-1 (or the pseudogene TRBV3-2) and TRBJ1-4, with D possibly matching TRBD1 (6 bases). The germline V gene encodes CDR1 LGHDT and CDR2 YNNKEL (reference sequence). The V end lost 3 bases, the J end lost 5 bases, and 16 bases lay between the germline ends. The CDR3 runs to 16 residues. Written as DNA, the CDR3 is TGTGCCAGCAGCCACAAGAGAGGGGGAGGGAATGAAAAACTGTTTTTT. Residues: CASSHKRGGGNEKLFF.

This chain links TRBV28 with TRBJ2-7; 9 bases line up with TRBD2. Germline-derived CDR1 and CDR2 are MDHEN and SYDVKM. The CDR3 is made up of 15 amino acids. V was clipped by 5 bases and J by 5 bases; unmatched bases: 10. The CDR3 reads CASSLAAGGPHEQYF. CDR3 in DNA: TGTGCCAGCAGTCTCGCAGCGGGAGGACCCCACGAGCAGTACTTC.

The chain is built from TRBV5-1 and TRBJ2-1; D possibly matches TRBD1 or TRBD2 (5 bases each). The CDR3 is 14 residues long. Trimming shortened V by 2 bases and J by 9 bases, and 15 bases separated the two germline ends. Germline CDR1 SGHRS, CDR2 YFSETQ. The CDR3 region has the DNA TGCGCCAGCAGCTTCGGAACCGGGACGGGTGAGCAGTTCTTC. Translated, it gives CASSFGTGTGEQFF.

The chain employs TRBV7-8 and TRBJ2-7, with D possibly matching TRBD2 (6 bases). CDR1 and CDR2 from the germline V gene are SGHVS and FQNEAQ. This CDR3 is built from 16 residues. With 5 bases removed from V and 3 bases from J, the gap between germline ends came to 20 bases. The CDR3 nucleotides read TGTGCCAGCAGCCAGAGAGGAGGGACTCAAATCTACGAGCAGTACTTC. This gives the protein CASSQRGGTQIYEQYF.

The V gene is TRBV19, the J gene TRBJ2-7; D call uncertain. Germline V gives CDR1 LNHDA, CDR2 SQIVND (reference sequence). The CDR3 extends over 13 amino acids. V lost 5 bases, J lost 2 bases, and 10 bases lay in between. The CDR3 nucleotides are TGTGCCAGTAGTCAGGTCGCGACCTACGAGCAGTACTTC. It yields the protein CASSQVATYEQYF.

CDR3 residues: CASSRGLPLGDGYTF. The CDR3 DNA reads TGCGCCAGCAGCCGGGGACTGCCCTTAGGGGATGGCTACACCTTC. This rearrangement joins TRBV5-1 to TRBJ1-2; D might be TRBD1 (5 bases). The germline V gene encodes CDR1 SGHRS and CDR2 YFSETQ. Trimming shortened V by 4 bases and J by 6 bases, and 19 bases separated the two germline ends. The CDR3 sequence is 15 residues long.

The chain employs TRBV9 and TRBJ2-1, with 10 positions matching TRBD2. The CDR3 extends over 16 amino acids. Germline assignment: CDR1 SGDLS and CDR2 YYNGEE. V shed 4 bases and J 3 bases; nucleotides not matched to a gene: 7. DNA for the CDR3: TGTGCCAGCAGCATTAGAGCGGGAGGGAACTACAATGAGCAGTTCTTC. Translated, it gives CASSIRAGGNYNEQFF. Based on the CDR3 plus reference TRBV9 and TRBJ2-1, the full variable domain is DSGVTQTPKHLITATGQRVTLRCSPRSGDLSVYWYQQSLDQGLQFLIQYYNGEERAKGNILERFSAQQFPDLHSELNLSSLELGDSALYFCASSIRAGGNYNEQFFGPGTRLTVL.

This clone is judged large. V and J are TRBV21-1 and TRBJ2-2; TRBD1 was called by the table and not checked on the DNA. TRBV21-1 corresponds to a pseudogene. CDR3 length equals 16 residues. The DNA of the CDR3 is TGTGCCAGCCAGGGATCCGCCTTGAGGAACACCGGGGAGCTGTTTTTT. The encoded protein is CASQGSALRNTGELFF.

The chain has TRBV14 and TRBJ1-2, with unresolved D. In germline, CDR1 is SGHDN, CDR2 FVKESK. The CDR3 contains 15 residues. The ends were cut back, 4 bases at V and 0 bases at J, with 12 bases in the middle. CDR3 DNA: TGTGCCAGCAGCCCCTTGGGGATAGCTAACTATGGCTACACCTTC. Protein sequence: CASSPLGIANYGYTF.

The chain joins TRBV12-3 or TRBV12-4 to TRBJ1-3; D unclear. The CDR3 spans 13 residues. Trimming took off 8 bases at V and 0 bases at J, with 8 bases between the two ends. CDR3 coding DNA: TGTGCCAGCCTACGGGACTCTGGAAACACCATATATTTT. Encoded protein: CASLRDSGNTIYF.

The chain has TRBV7-2 and TRBJ2-7; 11 nucleotides match TRBD2. Per the germline V gene, CDR1 is SGHTA and CDR2 is FQGNSA. The CDR3 totals 15 residues. The ends lost 5 bases at V and 0 bases at J; junction bases unmatched: 3. The CDR3, as DNA: TGTGCCAGCAGCCTAACTAGCGGGAGCTCCTACGAGCAGTACTTC. This sequence encodes CASSLTSGSSYEQYF. Using reference TRBV7-2 and TRBJ2-7 for the parts outside the CDR3, the full variable domain is GAGVSQSPSNKVTEKGKDVELRCDPISGHTALYWYRQSLGQGLEFLIYFQGNSAPDKSGLPSDRFSAERTGGSVSTLTIQRTQQEDSAVYLCASSLTSGSSYEQYFGPGTRLTVT.

The J gene is TRBJ1-2, the V gene TRBV19; D unclear. The CDR3 runs to 13 residues. CDR1 and CDR2 (germline): LNHDA, SQIVND (reference sequence). Trimming removed 3 bases at V and 2 bases at J, with 7 bases between. CDR3 loop: CASSIDSNYGYTF. The CDR3 DNA reads TGTGCCAGTAGTATCGACTCCAACTATGGCTACACCTTC.

The sample holds one count of this clone. The J gene is TRBJ1-4, the V gene TRBV20-1; D is ambiguous. The CDR3 sequence is 11 residues long. Per germline, CDR1 DFQATT and CDR2 SNEGSKA (reference sequence). Trimming left V 7 bases short and J 8 bases short, with 11 bases between. CDR3 sequence (DNA): TGCAGTGTCAGATTTAGCGAAAAACTGTTTTTT. This translates into CSVRFSEKLFF.

The rearrangement uses TRBV3-1 (or the pseudogene TRBV3-2) and TRBJ2-6, with 10 bases that match TRBD2. Germline V lookup: CDR1 LGHDT, CDR2 YNNKEL (reference sequence). With 11 bases clipped from V and 0 bases from J, the junction kept 4 bases outside the gene matches. The CDR3 runs 15 residues. CDR3 sequence reads: CAASGRDSGANVLTF. CDR3 bases: TGTGCCGCCAGCGGGAGGGACTCTGGGGCCAACGTCCTGACTTTC.

The chain combines TRBV4-1 with TRBJ1-1; TRBD1 matches 7 bases. This CDR3 comprises 18 residues. V was clipped by 0 bases and J by 6 bases; unmatched bases: 16. Per germline, CDR1 MGHRA and CDR2 YSYEKL. The CDR3 reads CASSQEAPGPGGTAEAFF. DNA for the CDR3: TGCGCCAGCAGCCAAGAGGCCCCCGGTCCGGGCGGGACAGCTGAAGCTTTCTTT.

The V and J genes are TRBV28 and TRBJ2-7; no definite D call. CDR1 and CDR2 (germline): MDHEN, SYDVKM. V shed 8 bases and J shed 0 bases, with 11 bases lying between them. The CDR3 is made up of 13 amino acids. Here the CDR3 DNA reads TGTGCCAGCGAGACGAGGAACTCCTACGAGCAGTACTTC. Its protein is CASETRNSYEQYF.

This chain uses TRBV10-3 with TRBJ2-7; 11 bases match TRBD2. The CDR3 loop spans 12 amino acids. Germline V gene sequence: CDR1 ENHRY, CDR2 SYGVKD. J gave up 6 bases and V 11 bases, and 6 bases lay outside the gene matches. The CDR3 region has the DNA TGTGCCGCTTCCGGGACTAGCGGCGAGCAGTACTTC. Translating gives CAASGTSGEQYF.

The chain uses TRBV6-4 and TRBJ2-3, with D possibly TRBD1 on 5 matching bases. V lost 3 bases and J 0 bases, leaving 10 bases between the germline ends. The V gene's germline CDR1 is MRHNA and CDR2 SNTAGT. CDR3 size: 15 residues. DNA for the CDR3: TGTGCCAGCAGTGATCAGGCAGGGAGCACAGATACGCAGTATTTT. This encodes CASSDQAGSTDTQYF.

The chain uses TRBV28 and TRBJ2-7; no reliable D call. Germline CDR1 MDHEN, CDR2 SYDVKM. There are 13 residues in the CDR3. Trimming stripped 7 bases from V and 2 bases from J, with 12 bases between. The CDR3 DNA sequence: TGTGCCAGCACCCTTCCTGGCACCTACGAGCAGTACTTC. Translated, it gives CASTLPGTYEQYF.

This clone was observed a few times. The chain's CDR3 is CASSLTSGRATDTQYF. For the CDR3, the DNA is TGTGCCAGCAGCTTAACTAGCGGGAGGGCCACAGATACGCAGTATTTT. The V gene is TRBV7-9, the J gene TRBJ2-3; TRBD2 aligns across 13 bases. CDR1 and CDR2 (germline): SEHNR, FQNEAQ (reference sequence). This CDR3 has 16 amino acids. The V and J ends lost 2 bases and 2 bases, in that order; junction bases with no gene match: 1.

V usage is TRBV5-4 and J usage is TRBJ2-2, with 9 bases lining up with TRBD2. The length of the CDR3 is 18 residues. CDR1 is SGHNT and CDR2 is YYREEE in the germline V gene (reference sequence). After removal of 0 bases from V and 4 bases from J, the junction contained 10 bases not matched to a gene. CDR3: CASSLVGSGSWATGELFF. CDR3 DNA sequence: TGTGCCAGCAGCTTGGTGGGTAGCGGGAGTTGGGCCACCGGGGAGCTGTTTTTT.